Shown below are 29 T cell receptor beta chains from a single sample sequenced in a study of beta chain features in type 1 diabetes. Study results and limitations: Shortening of TCRB CDR3s, moderate but significant, appeared in all four CD4+ subsets of Type 1 diabetes patients.

These receptors are not linked to any known antigen. Since all of the isolated RNA was reverse transcribed, expressed TCRB transcripts were what got sequenced. Assay: immunoSEQ multiplex PCR; the TCRdb copy retains only in-frame clones and omits some. The sample holds about 160,000 clones, 9% seen once. Input material: central memory CD4+ T cells from blood. The receptors stem from a woman aged 25 to 39 with type 1 diabetes.

The table lists this clone with a few counts. The V call is TRBV4-2, the J call TRBJ1-2; 7 nucleotides align to TRBD1. Germline-derived CDR1 and CDR2 are LGHNA and YNFKEQ. J lost 4 bases, V lost 0 bases, and 2 bases had no gene match. This CDR3 has 14 amino acids. CDR3 DNA: TGTGCCAGCAGCCAAGACGACAGGGCCTATGGCTACACCTTC. The encoded protein is CASSQDDRAYGYTF.

V and J are TRBV10-3 and TRBJ2-5; D unresolved. The J call may be wrong; the DNA end is better matched by TRBJ2-7. Germline lookup yields CDR1 ENHRY and CDR2 SYGVKD. CDR3 length equals 11 residues. CDR3 in amino acids: CAISESSEQYF. For the CDR3, the DNA is TGTGCCATCAGTGAGTCGTCCGAGCAGTACTTC.

This clone was counted a few times. V is TRBV2 and J is TRBJ2-5; D is ambiguous. CDR1 is SNHLY, CDR2 FYNNEI, per germline. V was shortened by 5 bases and J by 5 bases, with 3 bases between the two germline ends. The CDR3 runs to 10 residues. The CDR3 nucleotides read TGTGCCAGCAGTTATGAGACCCAGTACTTC. The encoded protein is CASSYETQYF.

The chain combines TRBV18 with TRBJ2-6; D perhaps matches TRBD1 (6 bases). CDR3 length: 18 amino acids. Germline CDR1 and CDR2: KGHSH and LQKENI. V was clipped by 3 bases and J by 0 bases, with 15 bases between them. CDR3 nucleotide sequence: TGTGCCAGCTCACCCCGACAGGCACTAAGCTCTGGGGCCAACGTCCTGACTTTC. Amino acids: CASSPRQALSSGANVLTF.

The rearrangement links TRBV25-1 to TRBJ2-3; 7 bases fit TRBD2. This CDR3 spans 18 amino acids. The V segment lost 3 bases and the J segment 0 bases; nucleotides outside the gene matches: 12. Germline V lookup: CDR1 MGHDK, CDR2 SYGVNS. CDR3 DNA sequence: TGTGCCAGCAGTGATCCAGATTGGGCTAGCGGAAGCACAGATACGCAGTATTTT. Protein product: CASSDPDWASGSTDTQYF. Combining the CDR3 with reference TRBV25-1 and TRBJ2-3 gives the whole variable domain EADIYQTPRYLVIGTGKKITLECSQTMGHDKMYWYQQDPGMELHLIHYSYGVNSTEKGDLSSESTVSRIRTEHFPLTLESARPSHTSQYLCASSDPDWASGSTDTQYFGPGTRLTVL.

The chain links TRBV6-6 to TRBJ2-3; D perhaps matches TRBD1 (6 bases). Trimming stripped 7 bases from V and 1 base from J, with 15 bases between. The CDR3 spans 15 residues. CDR1 is MNHNY, CDR2 SVGAGI, per germline (reference sequence). The CDR3 nucleotides are TGTGCCAGCACTCCCAGGGGTCGAGGCACAGATACGCAGTATTTT. This translates into CASTPRGRGTDTQYF.

This clone was recorded a few times. The V gene is TRBV29-1, the J gene TRBJ2-3, with TRBD2 matching over 7 bases. The CDR3 consists of 14 residues. V shed 6 bases and J 3 bases; nucleotides not matched to a gene: 9. Germline-derived CDR1 and CDR2 are SQVTM and ANQGSEA. CDR3 residues: CSVEGLQRTDTQYF. The CDR3 DNA follows: TGCAGCGTAGAGGGACTACAAAGGACAGATACGCAGTATTTT.

The chain links TRBV23-1 to TRBJ2-3; 11 bases map to TRBD1. TRBV23-1 is an ORF, with its function uncertain. There are 16 residues in the CDR3. V lost 5 bases and J lost 1; bases outside the gene matches: 5. CDR3 amino acids: CASSWDRGRGTDTQYF. The CDR3 DNA is TGCGCCAGCAGTTGGGACAGGGGGAGAGGCACAGATACGCAGTATTTT.

The chain's CDR3 is CASSVPGQSSTDTQYF. CDR3 DNA sequence: TGTGCCAGCAGTGTACCGGGACAGAGTAGCACAGATACGCAGTATTTT. V usage is TRBV28 and J usage is TRBJ2-3; the match to TRBD1 covers 7 bases. The germline V gene has CDR1 MDHEN and CDR2 SYDVKM. The CDR3 length is 16 residues. With 5 bases clipped from V and 0 bases from J, the junction kept 8 bases outside the gene matches. Full variable domain (remainder filled in from reference TRBV28 and TRBJ2-3): DVKVTQSSRYLVKRTGEKVFLECVQDMDHENMFWYRQDPGLGLRLIYFSYDVKMKEKGDIPEGYSVSREKKERFSLILESASTNQTSMYLCASSVPGQSSTDTQYFGPGTRLTVL.

In this sample, this clone turned up a few times. The rearrangement joins TRBV18 to TRBJ1-1, with D unresolved. This CDR3 region has 12 residues. Germline-derived CDR1 and CDR2 are KGHSH and LQKENI. V dropped 3 bases and J dropped 3 bases, with 5 bases sitting between them. The DNA of the CDR3 is TGTGCCAGCTCACCTGAGGACACTGAAGCTTTCTTT. Protein: CASSPEDTEAFF. The full variable domain, rest sourced from reference TRBV18 and TRBJ1-1, is NAGVMQNPRHLVRRRGQEARLRCSPMKGHSHVYWYRQLPEEGLKFMVYLQKENIIDESGMPKERFSAEFPKEGPSILRIQQVVRGDSAAYFCASSPEDTEAFFGQGTRLTVV.

The V call is TRBV7-9, the J call TRBJ2-3; 12 bases fit TRBD2. V was clipped by 5 bases and J by 7 bases; unmatched bases: 10. CDR3 size: 16 residues. The V gene's germline CDR1 is SEHNR and CDR2 FQNEAQ (reference sequence). Written as DNA, the CDR3 is TGTGCCAGCAGCCAATCGACTAGCGGGAGTGTGTATACGCAGTATTTT. Amino acids: CASSQSTSGSVYTQYF.

This clone was found a few times. The chain carries TRBV9 and TRBJ1-4; D is unresolved. The germline V gene encodes CDR1 SGDLS and CDR2 YYNGEE. V was cut by 4 bases and J by 8 bases, with 15 bases left in between. The length of the CDR3 is 14 residues. CDR3 sequence: CASSPRGVDEKLFF. DNA of the CDR3: TGTGCCAGCAGCCCCCGCGGGGTAGACGAAAAACTGTTTTTT.

This chain links TRBV5-1 with TRBJ2-6; TRBD1 is a possible D gene (5 bases). The CDR3 runs to 17 residues. V was pared by 0 bases and J by 0 bases, with 10 bases between. Germline V gene sequence: CDR1 SGHRS, CDR2 YFSETQ. Written as DNA, the CDR3 is TGCGCCAGCAGCTTGGCGGACACCTTCTCTGGGGCCAACGTCCTGACTTTC. It is translated as CASSLADTFSGANVLTF. Drawing the rest from reference TRBV5-1 and TRBJ2-6, the complete variable domain is KAGVTQTPRYLIKTRGQQVTLSCSPISGHRSVSWYQQTPGQGLQFLFEYFSETQRNKGNFPGRFSGRQFSNSRSEMNVSTLELGDSALYLCASSLADTFSGANVLTFGAGSRLTVL.

This clone turned up a few times. The same CDR3 arises from other DNA sequences in this sample as well. The CDR3 DNA sequence: TGCGCCAGCAGCCCCAGGACAGACCAAGAGACCCAGTACTTC. It specifies CASSPRTDQETQYF. This chain uses TRBV5-1 with TRBJ2-5; TRBD1 is a possible D gene (6 bases). Between the trimmed V and J ends, which lost 4 bases and 0 bases, there was a span of 10 bases. Germline CDR1 reads SGHRS; CDR2 reads YFSETQ. The CDR3 totals 14 residues.

In this sample, this clone turned up a few times. The DNA for the CDR3 is TGCGCCAGCAGCCCCGGTGGACAGTTGAACACTGAAGCTTTCTTT. Translation gives CASSPGGQLNTEAFF. V and J are TRBV4-1 and TRBJ1-1, with D possibly TRBD1 on 6 matching bases. V lost 4 bases to trimming and J lost 0 bases, with 12 bases between them. CDR3 length: 15 amino acids. Germline CDR1 reads MGHRA; CDR2 reads YSYEKL.

CDR3 nucleotide sequence: TGTGCCCGCCGGGACAGGGGGGACACTGAAGCTTTCTTT. This gives the protein CARRDRGDTEAFF. The V and J genes are TRBV30 and TRBJ1-1; 11 bases map to TRBD1. Germline V gene data show CDR1 as GTSNPN and CDR2 as SVGIG (reference sequence). This CDR3 comprises 13 residues. Trimming at V came to 8 bases and at J to 3 bases, leaving 5 bases not matched to a gene.

There are a few counts of this clone. The chain employs TRBV18 and TRBJ2-7, with TRBD2 matching 7 bases. V lost 2 bases to trimming and J lost 2 bases; unmatched junction nucleotides: 6. CDR1 KGHSH and CDR2 LQKENI come from the germline V gene. The CDR3 has 15 residues. The CDR3: CASSPRREFPYEQYF. CDR3 DNA sequence: TGTGCCAGCTCACCAAGGCGGGAGTTCCCCTACGAGCAGTACTTC.

The CDR3 here is CAISGGQSYEQYF. DNA of the CDR3: TGTGCCATCAGCGGAGGACAGTCCTACGAGCAGTACTTC. The chain couples TRBV10-3 to TRBJ2-7, with D tentatively TRBD1 (6 bases). The ends were cut back, 6 bases at V and 1 base at J, with 10 bases in the middle. Germline loops: CDR1 ENHRY, CDR2 SYGVKD. CDR3 length: 13 amino acids.

This rearrangement joins TRBV25-1 to TRBJ2-1; D not resolved. Germline-derived CDR1 and CDR2 are MGHDK and SYGVNS. The CDR3 runs 11 residues. Trimming pared 3 bases from V and 10 bases from J, leaving 7 bases between. CDR3 in amino acids: CASSDFREQFF. In nucleotides, the CDR3 is TGTGCCAGCAGTGATTTTCGGGAGCAGTTCTTC.

The V gene is TRBV25-1, the J gene TRBJ2-7; 7 nucleotides line up with TRBD2. CDR1 is MGHDK, CDR2 SYGVNS, per germline. The CDR3 covers 16 residues. V lost 1 base and J lost 2; bases outside the gene matches: 8. In DNA, the CDR3 is TGTGCCAGCAGTGAATGGCGTCTAGCGGAGACCTACGAGCAGTACTTC. Its protein product is CASSEWRLAETYEQYF.

This clone was detected only a few times. The J gene is TRBJ2-5, the V gene TRBV6-6, with TRBD2 as a possible D gene (6 bases). V dropped 3 bases and J dropped 3 bases, with 11 bases sitting between them. In germline, CDR1 is MNHNY, CDR2 SVGAGI (reference sequence). The length of the CDR3 is 14 residues. CDR3 sequence (DNA): TGTGCCAGCAGTTATCTTTCGGGGGAAGAGACCCAGTACTTC. This codes for CASSYLSGEETQYF.

This clone has only a few counts. The rearrangement links TRBV7-2 to TRBJ1-3; 7 nucleotides agree with TRBD1. The V and J ends lost 2 bases and 9 bases, in that order; junction bases with no gene match: 10. The CDR3 is 15 amino acids. Germline V gene sequence: CDR1 SGHTA, CDR2 FQGNSA. The CDR3 sequence is CASSLSLTGSSTIYF. The CDR3 bases are TGTGCCAGCAGCTTATCCTTGACAGGGTCTTCCACCATATATTTT.

This clone was found a few times. This sequence joins TRBV6-6 and TRBJ2-7; D possibly corresponds to TRBD2 (6 bases). V was clipped by 6 bases and J by 0 bases, with 12 bases between them. CDR3 length: 14 residues. Germline-derived CDR1 and CDR2 are MNHNY and SVGAGI (reference sequence). CDR3 in amino acids: CASRVEGRSYEQYF. CDR3 bases: TGTGCCAGCAGAGTGGAGGGCCGCTCCTACGAGCAGTACTTC.

This clone has just a few counts. The V gene is TRBV10-3, the J gene TRBJ2-3, with 9 bases matching TRBD1. In germline, CDR1 is ENHRY, CDR2 SYGVKD. The ends lost 3 bases at V and 1 base at J; junction bases unmatched: 5. The CDR3 is 16 amino acids. The CDR3: CAISETRTGGTDTQYF. The CDR3 bases are TGTGCCATCAGTGAAACGAGGACAGGGGGCACAGATACGCAGTATTTT.

This clone turned up a few times. This chain links TRBV7-9 with TRBJ2-5, with D maybe TRBD2 (7 bases). The germline V gene has CDR1 SEHNR and CDR2 FQNEAQ (reference sequence). Trimming took 5 bases from V and 4 from J, leaving 11 bases between them. The CDR3 loop spans 13 amino acids. CDR3 nucleotides: TGTGCCAGCAGCGGGGGGGCGGGAGAGACCCAGTACTTC. It specifies CASSGGAGETQYF.

This clone has only a few counts. The V gene is TRBV7-2, the J gene TRBJ2-1, with D perhaps TRBD2 (6 bases). The CDR3 is 17 amino acids. The ends were cut back, 1 base at V and 4 bases at J, with 17 bases in the middle. CDR1 is SGHTA, CDR2 FQGNSA, per germline. This chain's CDR3 is CASSLDLLAFGYNEQFF. DNA of the CDR3: TGTGCCAGCAGCTTAGATTTACTAGCTTTCGGTTACAATGAGCAGTTCTTC.

The chain combines TRBV10-3 with TRBJ1-1, with TRBD1 matching 8 bases. The germline V gene encodes CDR1 ENHRY and CDR2 SYGVKD. J was trimmed by 2 bases and V by 6 bases; bases with no gene match: 5. The CDR3 length is 14 residues. CDR3 loop: CAIRVDRANTEAFF. CDR3 bases: TGTGCCATCAGGGTGGACAGGGCAAACACTGAAGCTTTCTTT.

On this clone itself: Additional DNA sequences in this sample encode the identical CDR3. The chain recombines TRBV9 with TRBJ2-1, with 10 nucleotides matching TRBD2. V lost 0 bases, J lost 4 bases, and 1 base stayed unmatched. The CDR3 has 15 residues. CDR1 is SGDLS and CDR2 is YYNGEE in the germline V gene. The CDR3 nucleotides are TGTGCCAGCAGCGTAGGAGCGGGAGGGTACAATGAGCAGTTCTTC. Translating it yields CASSVGAGGYNEQFF.

The gene calls are TRBV18 and TRBJ2-1, with TRBD2 matching 15 bases. The CDR3 contains 15 residues. Germline CDR1 KGHSH, CDR2 LQKENI. The V segment lost 5 bases and the J segment 7 bases; nucleotides outside the gene matches: 3. For the CDR3, the DNA is TGTGCCAGCTCAGCAGGGACTAGCGGGAGGAATGAGCAGTTCTTC. Encoded protein: CASSAGTSGRNEQFF.